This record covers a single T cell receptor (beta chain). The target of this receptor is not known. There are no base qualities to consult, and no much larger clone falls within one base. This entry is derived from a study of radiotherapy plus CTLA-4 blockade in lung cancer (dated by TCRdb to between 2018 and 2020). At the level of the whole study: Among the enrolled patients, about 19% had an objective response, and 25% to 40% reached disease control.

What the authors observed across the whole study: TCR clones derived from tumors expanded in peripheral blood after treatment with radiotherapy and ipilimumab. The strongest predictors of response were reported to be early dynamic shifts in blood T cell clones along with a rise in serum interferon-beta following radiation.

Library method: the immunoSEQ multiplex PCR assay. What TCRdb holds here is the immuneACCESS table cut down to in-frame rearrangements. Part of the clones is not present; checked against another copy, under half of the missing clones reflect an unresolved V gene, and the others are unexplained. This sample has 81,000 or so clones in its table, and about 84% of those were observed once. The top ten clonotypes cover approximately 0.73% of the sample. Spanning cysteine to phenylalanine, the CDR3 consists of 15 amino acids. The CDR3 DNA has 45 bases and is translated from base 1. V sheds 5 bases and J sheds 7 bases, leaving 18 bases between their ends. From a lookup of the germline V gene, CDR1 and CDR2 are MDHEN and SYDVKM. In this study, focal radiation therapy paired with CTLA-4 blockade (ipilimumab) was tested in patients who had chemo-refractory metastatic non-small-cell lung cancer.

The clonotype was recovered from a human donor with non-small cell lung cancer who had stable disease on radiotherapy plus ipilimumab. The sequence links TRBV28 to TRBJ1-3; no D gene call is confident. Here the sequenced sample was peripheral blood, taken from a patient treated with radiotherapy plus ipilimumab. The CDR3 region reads CASSRTHPGGNTIYF. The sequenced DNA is TGTGCCAGCAGTCGAACCCATCCTGGAGGGAACACCATATATTTT.